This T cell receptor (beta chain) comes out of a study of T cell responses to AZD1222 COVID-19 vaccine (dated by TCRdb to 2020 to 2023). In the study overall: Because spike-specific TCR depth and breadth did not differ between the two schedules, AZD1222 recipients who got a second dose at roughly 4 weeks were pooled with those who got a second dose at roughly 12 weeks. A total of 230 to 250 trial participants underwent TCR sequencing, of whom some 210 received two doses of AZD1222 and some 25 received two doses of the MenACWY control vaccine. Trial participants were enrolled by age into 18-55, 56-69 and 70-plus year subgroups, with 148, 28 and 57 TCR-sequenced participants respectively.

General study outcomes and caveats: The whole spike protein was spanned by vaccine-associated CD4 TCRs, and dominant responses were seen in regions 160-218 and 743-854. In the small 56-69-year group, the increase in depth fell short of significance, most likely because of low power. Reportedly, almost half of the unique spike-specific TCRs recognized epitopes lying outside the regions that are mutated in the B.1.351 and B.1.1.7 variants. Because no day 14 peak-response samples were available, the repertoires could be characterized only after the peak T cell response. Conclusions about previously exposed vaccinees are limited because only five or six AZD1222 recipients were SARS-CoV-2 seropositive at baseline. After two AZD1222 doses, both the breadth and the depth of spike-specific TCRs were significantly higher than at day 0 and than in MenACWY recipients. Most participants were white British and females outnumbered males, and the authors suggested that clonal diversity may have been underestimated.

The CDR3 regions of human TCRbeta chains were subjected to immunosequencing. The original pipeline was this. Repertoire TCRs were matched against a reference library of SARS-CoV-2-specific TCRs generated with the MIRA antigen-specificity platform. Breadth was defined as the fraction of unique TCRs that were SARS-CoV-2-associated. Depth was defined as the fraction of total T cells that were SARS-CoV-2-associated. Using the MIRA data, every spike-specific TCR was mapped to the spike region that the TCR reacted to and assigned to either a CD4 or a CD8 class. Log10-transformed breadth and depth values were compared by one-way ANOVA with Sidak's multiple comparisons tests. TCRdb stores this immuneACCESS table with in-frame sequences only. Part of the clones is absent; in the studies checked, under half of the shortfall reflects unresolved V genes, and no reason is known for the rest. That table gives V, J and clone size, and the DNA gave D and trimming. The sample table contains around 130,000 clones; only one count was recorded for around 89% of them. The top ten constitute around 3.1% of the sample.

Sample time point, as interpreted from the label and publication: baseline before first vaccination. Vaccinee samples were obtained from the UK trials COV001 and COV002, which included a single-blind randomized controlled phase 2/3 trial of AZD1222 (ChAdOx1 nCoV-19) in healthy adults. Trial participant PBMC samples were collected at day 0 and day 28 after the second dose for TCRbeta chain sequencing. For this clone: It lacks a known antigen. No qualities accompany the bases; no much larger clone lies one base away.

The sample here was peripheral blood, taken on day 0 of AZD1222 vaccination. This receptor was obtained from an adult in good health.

Here the CDR3 is given as CASDKGISTDTQYF. The nucleotides are TGTGCCAGTGATAAAGGGATCAGCACAGATACGCAGTATTTT. The V and J genes are TRBV19 and TRBJ2-3, with the D gene uncertain. Looking up the germline V gene (reference sequence) yields CDR1 LNHDA and CDR2 SQIVND. Its CDR3 holds 14 amino acids, cysteine through phenylalanine. CDR3 DNA is the only sequence kept; it has 42 bases, read in frame from the first base. V is clipped by 8 bases and J by 0 bases, and the sequence between their germline boundaries is 12 bases long.